This T cell receptor (beta chain) stems from a study of identical twins. This CDR3 comprises 17 residues. J lost 2 bases, V lost 6 bases, and 8 bases had no gene match. MiXCR was run by TCRdb on the 5' RACE reads, yielding one entry per CDR3 protein. The table shows over 500,000 distinct CDR3 sequences, with 20% to 25% occurring only once. These data also featured in a second study, about T cells expressing NK-cell markers.

V and J are TRBV12-3 or TRBV12-4 and TRBJ2-6, with 9 positions matching TRBD1. The receptor was derived from a woman under 30 in good health. Sequenced: CD4+ T cells sorted from blood. Here the CDR3 reads CASSSGTGFTGANVLTF. The CDR3 DNA reads as TGTGCCAGCAGCTCCGGGACAGGGTTCACTGGGGCCAACGTCCTGACTTTC.